These T cell receptor beta chains were read from a single sample in a study of blood T cells in healthy people across ages. TCRdb ran MiXCR on the 5' RACE reads and lists one entry per CDR3 protein. Among some 550,000 distinct CDR3 sequences listed, more than 45% were seen once. Sequencing was carried out using blood. These receptors were obtained from a man older than 75 in good health. CDR3s include the opening cysteine and the closing phenylalanine or tryptophan. A D gene is named only where the DNA matches it firmly. Not every row has a clone size; where given, it reads once, few, many or a size class.

cdr3_aa	cdr3_nt	j_call	d_call	v_call	clone_size
CASSLVAASYEQYF	TGTGCCAGCAGCTTAGTGGCGGCTTCCTACGAGCAGTACTTC	TRBJ2-7	.	TRBV7-9	.
CASSLIQGKRTEAFF	TGCGCCAGCAGCTTGATACAGGGTAAACGCACTGAAGCTTTCTTT	TRBJ1-1	.	TRBV5-1	.
CASSSLDRARTDTQYF	TGCGCCAGCAGCTCCCTGGACAGGGCCCGCACAGATACGCAGTATTTT	TRBJ2-3	TRBD1	TRBV5-1	.
CAGGGIPDTQYF	TGTGCAGGGGGAGGGATCCCAGATACGCAGTATTTT	TRBJ2-3	.	TRBV9	few
CAISESNEKLFF	TGTGCCATCAGTGAGTCGAATGAAAAACTGTTTTTT	TRBJ1-4	.	TRBV10-3	.
CSVEVGEETQYF	TGCAGCGTTGAAGTTGGGGAGGAGACGCAGTATTTT	TRBJ2-3	.	TRBV29-1	many
CSARDLREGRAYEQYF	TGCAGTGCTAGAGATTTACGGGAGGGCCGGGCCTACGAGCAGTACTTC	TRBJ2-7	TRBD2	TRBV20-1	.
CSATGGGQNEKLFF	TGCAGTGCTACGGGTGGGGGTCAGAATGAAAAACTGTTTTTT	TRBJ1-4	.	TRBV20-1	.
CSVEGGLAGSSYEQYF	TGCAGCGTTGAAGGTGGACTAGCGGGGAGCTCCTACGAGCAGTACTTC	TRBJ2-7	TRBD2	TRBV29-1	.
CASSASGGTVSEQYF	TGTGCCAGCAGTGCTAGCGGGGGGACGGTTAGTGAGCAGTACTTC	TRBJ2-5	TRBD2	TRBV2	.
CSGTGGANYGYTF	TGCAGCGGGACAGGGGGCGCGAACTATGGCTACACCTTC	TRBJ1-2	TRBD1	TRBV29-1	.
CASSPVRSGQNQETQYF	TGCGCCAGCAGCCCGGTCCGTTCCGGGCAGAACCAAGAGACCCAGTACTTC	TRBJ2-5	.	TRBV5-1	.
CASSQEYSGRRGRNEQFF	TGCGCCAGCAGCCAAGAGTATTCGGGTAGGAGGGGGCGGAATGAGCAGTTCTTC	TRBJ2-1	.	TRBV4-3	few
CASSRIRGSGNTIYF	TGTGCCAGCAGCCGAATCCGGGGTTCTGGAAACACCATATATTTT	TRBJ1-3	.	TRBV12-3/TRBV12-4	.
CAWTPSGRERGEQYF	TGTGCCTGGACCCCTAGCGGGAGGGAGCGGGGCGAGCAGTACTTC	TRBJ2-7	TRBD2	TRBV30	.
CASSYSRLRGPSNEKLFF	TGTGCCAGCAGTTACTCGAGGCTGCGGGGTCCCTCTAATGAAAAACTGTTTTTT	TRBJ1-4	.	TRBV6-5	few
CASSPRQDFEKFF	TGTGCCAGCAGCCCACGGCAGGACTTTGAGAAGTTCTTC	TRBJ2-1	.	TRBV7-2	.
CSAGTAQGYGYTF	TGCAGCGCCGGGACAGCACAGGGCTATGGCTACACCTTC	TRBJ1-2	TRBD1	TRBV29-1	.
CASTGGGRRNEQYF	TGTGCCAGCACCGGGGGGGGTCGCAGGAACGAGCAGTACTTC	TRBJ2-7	TRBD2	TRBV7-2	.
CSARGLSGAEETQYF	TGCAGTGCTAGAGGCCTCTCCGGGGCGGAAGAGACCCAGTACTTC	TRBJ2-5	.	TRBV20-1	.
CASSSTPGAGAGNEQFF	TGCGCCAGCAGCTCCACCCCCGGCGCGGGAGCTGGGAATGAGCAGTTCTTC	TRBJ2-1	TRBD2	TRBV5-1	few
CASSLLKSYNEQFF	TGTGCCAGCAGTTTATTAAAGTCCTACAATGAGCAGTTCTTC	TRBJ2-1	.	TRBV28	few